Listed below are T cell receptor beta chains from one sample, sequenced in a study of neoadjuvant anti-PD-1 for oral cavity cancer. Sequenced by immunoSEQ multiplex PCR; TCRdb stores in-frame clones only, minus some. The data show roughly 68,000 clones, roughly nine tenths seen once. Material: PBMCs, obtained after nivolumab (anti-PD-1) treatment. The source is a person aged 35-79 years with oral cavity squamous cell carcinoma. The CDR3 runs from the conserved cysteine through the conserved F or W. Fields, in order: clone size, CDR3 length, J gene, D gene, V gene, CDR3 DNA, CDR3 protein. A D gene is named only where the DNA matches it firmly. Not every row has a clone size; where given, it reads once, few, many or a size class.

clone_size: -; cdr3_length: 19; j_call: TRBJ2-2; d_call: TRBD2; v_call: TRBV4-2; cdr3_nt: TGTGCCAGCAGCCAAGACGGACTAGCGGGAGTACGGAACACCGGGGAGCTGTTTTTT; cdr3_aa: CASSQDGLAGVRNTGELFF
clone_size: -; cdr3_length: 14; j_call: TRBJ2-2; d_call: -; v_call: TRBV7-9; cdr3_nt: TGTGCCAGCAGCCTAAACAGGGACACCGGGGAGCTGTTTTTT; cdr3_aa: CASSLNRDTGELFF
clone_size: -; cdr3_length: 17; j_call: TRBJ1-5; d_call: TRBD1; v_call: TRBV19; cdr3_nt: TGTGCCAGTAGTTATAGACAGGGAGGGATGTTCAATCAGCCCCAGCATTTT; cdr3_aa: CASSYRQGGMFNQPQHF
clone_size: once; cdr3_length: 16; j_call: TRBJ2-7; d_call: TRBD1; v_call: TRBV18; cdr3_nt: TGTGCCAGCTCACCACCGTCGCAGGGGGCTTTGGGTGAGCAGTACTTC; cdr3_aa: CASSPPSQGALGEQYF
clone_size: -; cdr3_length: 13; j_call: TRBJ1-2; d_call: -; v_call: TRBV5-4; cdr3_nt: TGTGCCAGCAGCTTGGGTGCGGGGTTGGGCTACACCTTC; cdr3_aa: CASSLGAGLGYTF
clone_size: -; cdr3_length: 16; j_call: TRBJ2-1; d_call: -; v_call: TRBV7-8; cdr3_nt: TGTGCCAGCAGCAACTCCGGGACTGGGTTCTACAATGAGCAGTTCTTC; cdr3_aa: CASSNSGTGFYNEQFF
clone_size: -; cdr3_length: 13; j_call: TRBJ1-5; d_call: -; v_call: TRBV7-8; cdr3_nt: TGTGCCAGCAGCTTAGTACGGGATCAGCCCCAGCATTTT; cdr3_aa: CASSLVRDQPQHF
clone_size: -; cdr3_length: 15; j_call: TRBJ1-2; d_call: -; v_call: TRBV28; cdr3_nt: TGTGCCAGCAGTTTCGACAGTCTTGCTGATTGGGGCTACACCTTC; cdr3_aa: CASSFDSLADWGYTF
clone_size: -; cdr3_length: 13; j_call: TRBJ1-2; d_call: -; v_call: TRBV5-4; cdr3_nt: TGTGCCAGCAGCTTGGGGCGTAACTATGGCTACACCTTC; cdr3_aa: CASSLGRNYGYTF
clone_size: -; cdr3_length: 14; j_call: TRBJ1-5; d_call: -; v_call: TRBV6-1; cdr3_nt: TGTGCCAGCAGTGAATCAGGGGCCAACGGACCCCAGCATTTT; cdr3_aa: CASSESGANGPQHF
clone_size: -; cdr3_length: 16; j_call: TRBJ2-3; d_call: -; v_call: TRBV7-8; cdr3_nt: TGTGCCAGCAGCTTAAGTTTTCGTGGGCACACAGATACGCAGTATTTT; cdr3_aa: CASSLSFRGHTDTQYF
clone_size: -; cdr3_length: 16; j_call: TRBJ1-1; d_call: TRBD1; v_call: TRBV4-2; cdr3_nt: TGTGCCAGCAGCCAAGTGGTAGGACAGGGGGACACTGAAGCTTTCTTT; cdr3_aa: CASSQVVGQGDTEAFF
clone_size: -; cdr3_length: 13; j_call: TRBJ1-3; d_call: -; v_call: TRBV30; cdr3_nt: TGTGCCTGGAGTGTTCTAACTGGAAACACCATATATTTT; cdr3_aa: CAWSVLTGNTIYF
clone_size: -; cdr3_length: 19; j_call: TRBJ2-6; d_call: TRBD1; v_call: TRBV27; cdr3_nt: TGTGCCAGCAGTGAAGGGACAGGGCTATTCATCTCTGGGGCCAACGTCCTGACTTTC; cdr3_aa: CASSEGTGLFISGANVLTF
clone_size: -; cdr3_length: 13; j_call: TRBJ1-2; d_call: TRBD1; v_call: TRBV19; cdr3_nt: TGTGCCAGTAGTATATGGACAGGGGTCGGCTACACCTTC; cdr3_aa: CASSIWTGVGYTF
clone_size: -; cdr3_length: 15; j_call: TRBJ2-1; d_call: -; v_call: TRBV5-1; cdr3_nt: TGCGCCAGCAGCTTGGTTACTCGGACATACAATGAGCAGTTCTTC; cdr3_aa: CASSLVTRTYNEQFF
clone_size: -; cdr3_length: 16; j_call: TRBJ1-2; d_call: -; v_call: TRBV9; cdr3_nt: TGTGCCAGCAGCCTGATCTCGGGTGGAACTAACTATGGCTACACCTTC; cdr3_aa: CASSLISGGTNYGYTF
clone_size: -; cdr3_length: 15; j_call: TRBJ2-7; d_call: TRBD1; v_call: TRBV6-6; cdr3_nt: TGTGCCAGCAGTTCTCCGACAGGGGCTGCCTACGAGCAGTACTTC; cdr3_aa: CASSSPTGAAYEQYF
clone_size: -; cdr3_length: 15; j_call: TRBJ1-4; d_call: -; v_call: TRBV7-8; cdr3_nt: TGTGCCAGCAGCCGCCTAGTTGGGGAGGTAGAAAAACTGTTTTTT; cdr3_aa: CASSRLVGEVEKLFF
clone_size: -; cdr3_length: 17; j_call: TRBJ2-3; d_call: TRBD2; v_call: TRBV7-8; cdr3_nt: TGTGCCAGCAGCTTAGCGTCTAGCGGGAGAATCCCAGATACGCAGTATTTT; cdr3_aa: CASSLASSGRIPDTQYF
clone_size: -; cdr3_length: 14; j_call: TRBJ2-5; d_call: -; v_call: TRBV7-2; cdr3_nt: TGTGCCAGCAGCTTAGCTGGGTGGCAAGAGACCCAGTACTTC; cdr3_aa: CASSLAGWQETQYF
clone_size: -; cdr3_length: 15; j_call: TRBJ1-3; d_call: -; v_call: TRBV11-2; cdr3_nt: TGTGCCATCCAACCTCTGGGGGGGGCGGCGGACACCATATATTTT; cdr3_aa: CAIQPLGGAADTIYF
clone_size: -; cdr3_length: 14; j_call: TRBJ2-7; d_call: TRBD1; v_call: TRBV9; cdr3_nt: TGTGCCAGCAGCGTGGGACAGGGGACCTACGAGCAGTACTTC; cdr3_aa: CASSVGQGTYEQYF
clone_size: once; cdr3_length: 14; j_call: TRBJ1-1; d_call: -; v_call: TRBV11-2; cdr3_nt: TGTGCCAGCAGTCACGGTGATAGGAACACTGAAGCTTTCTTT; cdr3_aa: CASSHGDRNTEAFF
clone_size: -; cdr3_length: 15; j_call: TRBJ2-5; d_call: -; v_call: TRBV5-1; cdr3_nt: TGCGCCAGCAGCTCAGGAGGGGGTTACCAAGAGACCCAGTACTTC; cdr3_aa: CASSSGGGYQETQYF
clone_size: -; cdr3_length: 13; j_call: TRBJ2-5; d_call: -; v_call: TRBV5-4; cdr3_nt: TGTGCCAGCAGCTTGCACCCAGGGGAGACCCAGTACTTC; cdr3_aa: CASSLHPGETQYF
clone_size: -; cdr3_length: 14; j_call: TRBJ2-7; d_call: -; v_call: TRBV10-3; cdr3_nt: TGTGCCATCAGTGAAAGTCTGTTAGGCCACGAGCAGTACTTC; cdr3_aa: CAISESLLGHEQYF
clone_size: -; cdr3_length: 13; j_call: TRBJ2-1; d_call: TRBD1; v_call: TRBV2; cdr3_nt: TGTGCCACAGGGGGACAGGGCAACAATGAGCAGTTCTTC; cdr3_aa: CATGGQGNNEQFF
clone_size: few; cdr3_length: 13; j_call: TRBJ2-7; d_call: -; v_call: TRBV11-2; cdr3_nt: TGTGCCAGCAGCTACGGGACTGGAGCCGAGCAGTACTTC; cdr3_aa: CASSYGTGAEQYF
clone_size: -; cdr3_length: 11; j_call: TRBJ1-5; d_call: -; v_call: TRBV19; cdr3_nt: TGTGCCAGTAGTTCGAGTGAGCCCCAGCATTTT; cdr3_aa: CASSSSEPQHF
clone_size: -; cdr3_length: 16; j_call: TRBJ2-1; d_call: -; v_call: TRBV7-8; cdr3_nt: TGTGCCAGCAGCTTAGCTTTTCGGGCTAGTAAGAATGAGCAGTTCTTC; cdr3_aa: CASSLAFRASKNEQFF
clone_size: -; cdr3_length: 11; j_call: TRBJ2-7; d_call: -; v_call: TRBV19; cdr3_nt: TGTGCCAGTAGTATGGGGGCCGAGCAGTACTTC; cdr3_aa: CASSMGAEQYF
clone_size: -; cdr3_length: 14; j_call: TRBJ2-7; d_call: TRBD1; v_call: TRBV19; cdr3_nt: TGTGCCAGCACAACCGGGACAGGTACCTACGAGCAGTACTTC; cdr3_aa: CASTTGTGTYEQYF
clone_size: -; cdr3_length: 16; j_call: TRBJ1-1; d_call: TRBD1; v_call: TRBV18; cdr3_nt: TGTGCCAGCTCACCGACTCCGGGACAGGGGGCTGGTGAAGCTTTCTTT; cdr3_aa: CASSPTPGQGAGEAFF
clone_size: -; cdr3_length: 13; j_call: TRBJ1-1; d_call: -; v_call: TRBV6-5; cdr3_nt: TGTGCCAGCAGTTACTCGCGGGGAACTGAAGCTTTCTTT; cdr3_aa: CASSYSRGTEAFF
clone_size: -; cdr3_length: 15; j_call: TRBJ2-3; d_call: -; v_call: TRBV19; cdr3_nt: TGTGCCAGTAGTATTGTGGCAGCGGTCGGGGATACGCAGTATTTT; cdr3_aa: CASSIVAAVGDTQYF
clone_size: -; cdr3_length: 13; j_call: TRBJ2-5; d_call: -; v_call: TRBV29-1; cdr3_nt: TGCAGCTCTGGGGGGGGGCGCGGAGAGACCCAGTACTTC; cdr3_aa: CSSGGGRGETQYF
clone_size: -; cdr3_length: 15; j_call: TRBJ2-5; d_call: TRBD1; v_call: TRBV25-1; cdr3_nt: TGTGCCAGCAGTGCTTTGAGAGGACAGGGAAAGACCCAGTACTTC; cdr3_aa: CASSALRGQGKTQYF
clone_size: -; cdr3_length: 14; j_call: TRBJ1-1; d_call: -; v_call: TRBV7-9; cdr3_nt: TGTGCCAGCAGTCGGGACACCGTGAACACTGAAGCTTTCTTT; cdr3_aa: CASSRDTVNTEAFF
clone_size: -; cdr3_length: 16; j_call: TRBJ2-7; d_call: TRBD2; v_call: TRBV6-6; cdr3_nt: TGTGCCAGCAGCCCCTCTGTTGGCGGGGGGACCTACGAGCAGTACTTC; cdr3_aa: CASSPSVGGGTYEQYF
clone_size: -; cdr3_length: 14; j_call: TRBJ2-7; d_call: TRBD1; v_call: TRBV30; cdr3_nt: TGTGCCTGGAGTGTGGGACAGTTCTCCTACGAGCAGTACTTC; cdr3_aa: CAWSVGQFSYEQYF
clone_size: -; cdr3_length: 14; j_call: TRBJ2-5; d_call: TRBD2; v_call: TRBV7-9; cdr3_nt: TGTGCCAGCAGCTTATGGGGGACTAGGGAGACCCAGTACTTC; cdr3_aa: CASSLWGTRETQYF
clone_size: -; cdr3_length: 13; j_call: TRBJ1-2; d_call: -; v_call: TRBV5-4; cdr3_nt: TGTGCCAGCAGCATCCCCCAGGGCTATGGCTACACCTTC; cdr3_aa: CASSIPQGYGYTF
clone_size: -; cdr3_length: 14; j_call: TRBJ1-1; d_call: TRBD1; v_call: TRBV6-5; cdr3_nt: TGTGCCAGCAGCGGACAGGGAGAGAACACTGAAGCTTTCTTT; cdr3_aa: CASSGQGENTEAFF
clone_size: -; cdr3_length: 10; j_call: TRBJ1-5; d_call: -; v_call: TRBV28; cdr3_nt: TGTGCCAGCAGTATCGGGCCCCAGCATTTT; cdr3_aa: CASSIGPQHF
clone_size: -; cdr3_length: 12; j_call: TRBJ2-1; d_call: -; v_call: TRBV2; cdr3_nt: TGTGCCAGCACCGACTCCTACAATGAGCAGTTCTTC; cdr3_aa: CASTDSYNEQFF
clone_size: -; cdr3_length: 19; j_call: TRBJ2-6; d_call: TRBD2; v_call: TRBV7-9; cdr3_nt: TGTGCCAGCAGCTTCCAGCGGGAGGCGTTTCGCTCTGGGGCCAACGTCCTGACTTTC; cdr3_aa: CASSFQREAFRSGANVLTF
clone_size: -; cdr3_length: 17; j_call: TRBJ2-7; d_call: TRBD2; v_call: TRBV4-1; cdr3_nt: TGCGCCAGCAGCCAAGATTCGGTAGTACTAGCGTTCTACGAGCAGTACTTC; cdr3_aa: CASSQDSVVLAFYEQYF
clone_size: medium-sized; cdr3_length: 15; j_call: TRBJ1-2; d_call: -; v_call: TRBV11-2; cdr3_nt: TGTGCCAGCAGCCGAAGCGGGGGACGGGACTATGGCTACACCTTC; cdr3_aa: CASSRSGGRDYGYTF
clone_size: -; cdr3_length: 14; j_call: TRBJ1-2; d_call: -; v_call: TRBV2; cdr3_nt: TGTGCCAGCAGACAAGGGGAAGATGACTATGGCTACACCTTC; cdr3_aa: CASRQGEDDYGYTF
clone_size: -; cdr3_length: 14; j_call: TRBJ1-1; d_call: TRBD1; v_call: TRBV19; cdr3_nt: TGTGCCAGTAGTAGGGGACAGGGGGTTGGTGAAGCTTTCTTT; cdr3_aa: CASSRGQGVGEAFF
clone_size: -; cdr3_length: 14; j_call: TRBJ2-5; d_call: -; v_call: TRBV11-2; cdr3_nt: TGTGCCAGCAGCTTAGATCAAGCTCGAGAGACCCAGTACTTC; cdr3_aa: CASSLDQARETQYF